The 4 T cell receptor beta chains listed next were all sequenced from one sample in a study of blood T cell repertoires in COVID-19. Produced via immunoSEQ multiplex PCR; TCRdb's table is partial and in-frame only. The sample contains about 210,000 clones, approximately 85% of which appear only once. The sample comprised peripheral blood. Receptors were obtained from a woman in her seventies with COVID-19, enrolled during active disease.

CDR3: CASSLRYAGASSYNEQFF. The CDR3 DNA sequence: TGTGCCAGCAGTCTACGCTATGCGGGTGCAAGCTCCTACAATGAGCAGTTCTTC. The chain carries TRBV7-2 and TRBJ2-1; the D gene is possibly TRBD2 (5 bases). CDR1 SGHTA and CDR2 FQGNSA come from the germline V gene. The CDR3 is 18 amino acids. V was shortened by 6 bases and J by 0 bases, with 21 bases between the two germline ends.

The chain couples TRBV2 to TRBJ2-3; D might be TRBD2 (6 bases). Trimming took 7 bases from V and 0 from J, leaving 17 bases between them. CDR1 is SNHLY and CDR2 is FYNNEI in the germline V gene. The CDR3 sequence is 16 residues long. CDR3: CASKGWVAGSTDTQYF. The DNA for the CDR3 is TGTGCCAGCAAGGGGTGGGTGGCGGGAAGCACAGATACGCAGTATTTT.

This clone was counted at least ten times. This chain links TRBV11-1 with TRBJ2-7, with 7 bases identical to TRBD2. Germline V CDR1 and CDR2: SGHAT, FQDESV (reference sequence). V lost 1 base to trimming and J lost 5 bases; unmatched junction nucleotides: 11. There are 16 residues in the CDR3. CDR3 loop: CASSLGRGGARNEQYF. DNA of the CDR3: TGTGCCAGCAGCTTAGGCCGGGGAGGGGCGAGAAACGAGCAGTACTTC.

The rearrangement uses TRBV6-5 and TRBJ1-6; D uncertain. Germline-derived CDR1 and CDR2 are MNHEY and SVGAGI. This CDR3 has 14 amino acids. The ends were cut back, 0 bases at V and 7 bases at J, with 7 bases in the middle. The CDR3 region has the DNA TGTGCCAGCAGTTACTCGGAACTAAATTCACCCCTCCACTTT. Translated: CASSYSELNSPLHF.